Below, 29 T cell receptor beta chains from the same sample are listed, as sequenced in a study of blood T cells in healthy people across ages. A second PCR of 7 to 11 cycles used a sample-barcoded 5' primer and a J-beta primer mix. A single record per CDR3 protein comes from TCRdb applying MiXCR to the 5' RACE reads. The table records about 680,000 distinct CDR3 sequences, 49% of them present only once. Source material: blood. The receptor set was obtained from a woman aged 60-75 years in good health.

This clonotype was observed at least ten times. The V call is TRBV4-2, the J call TRBJ2-7; 11 bases agree with TRBD2. From germline, CDR1 is LGHNA and CDR2 YNFKEQ. The V gene end was trimmed by 1 base and the J gene end by 6 bases; junction bases not matched to a gene: 5. This CDR3 spans 15 amino acids. CDR3: CASSQAGTSGTEQYF. CDR3 bases: TGTGCCAGCAGCCAAGCCGGGACTAGCGGTACCGAGCAGTACTTC.

About this clonotype itself: Mismatch with germline at one junction end may stem from a read error. The chain is built from TRBV7-7 and TRBJ2-5, with 12 bases matching TRBD2. The J call is in doubt because the DNA end fits TRBJ2-7 better. Germline loops: CDR1 SSHAT, CDR2 FNYEAQ (reference sequence). This CDR3 has 15 residues. Written as DNA, the CDR3 is TGTGCTAGCAGCACCTCCGGGACTAGCGGGTACGAGCAGTACTTC. Translating gives CASSTSGTSGYEQYF.

This clonotype has just one count. Here the CDR3 reads CAWSAGTSGSYYEQYF. CDR3 bases: TGTGCCTGGAGTGCCGGGACTAGCGGGAGCTACTACGAGCAGTACTTC. This chain uses TRBV30 with TRBJ2-7, with TRBD2 identical over 14 bases. The CDR3 consists of 16 residues. Germline V gene data show CDR1 as GTSNPN and CDR2 as SVGIG (reference sequence). The V gene end was trimmed by 1 base and the J gene end by 3 bases; junction bases not matched to a gene: 5.

This clonotype occurred a few times. The chain recombines TRBV5-1 with TRBJ2-5, with TRBD2 as a possible D gene (5 bases). The CDR3 length is 14 residues. Trimming removed 1 base from V and 0 bases from J, with 7 bases in between. Germline V lookup: CDR1 SGHRS, CDR2 YFSETQ. As DNA, the CDR3 is TGCGCCAGCAGCTTGACTAGGAACCAAGAGACCCAGTACTTC. Translated, it gives CASSLTRNQETQYF.

V is TRBV25-1 and J is TRBJ2-3, with D tentatively TRBD1 (6 bases). Germline V gene lookup returns CDR1 MGHDK and CDR2 SYGVNS. With 5 bases removed from V and 8 bases from J, the gap between germline ends came to 11 bases. The CDR3 totals 12 residues. CDR3 coding DNA: TGTGCCAGCAGTACACAGGGTGGTACGCAGTATTTT. This codes for CASSTQGGTQYF.

The chain has TRBV12-3 or TRBV12-4 and TRBJ2-1, with D possibly matching TRBD1 (6 bases). The germline V and J ends were trimmed by 4 bases and 2 bases, with 12 bases remaining between them. The CDR3 runs 15 residues. CDR3 bases: TGTGCCAGCAGTTCAAACAGACAGGCCTACAATGAGCAGTTCTTC. Translated: CASSSNRQAYNEQFF.

The CDR3 loop reads CASTLLGPTDTQYF. DNA of the CDR3: TGTGCCAGCACCCTCCTGGGACCCACAGATACGCAGTATTTT. The chain uses TRBV7-2 and TRBJ2-3; perhaps D is TRBD1 or TRBD2 (5 bases each). This CDR3 has 14 amino acids. Germline CDR1 and CDR2: SGHTA and FQGNSA. V gave up 7 bases and J gave up 2 bases, with 13 bases separating them.

This chain joins TRBV5-1 and TRBJ1-6; 7 bases align to TRBD1. Germline trimming cut 4 bases from V and 5 bases from J; bases unmatched to any gene: 6. Germline CDR1 SGHRS, CDR2 YFSETQ. The CDR3 loop spans 15 amino acids. The CDR3, as DNA: TGCGCCAGCAGCGTACAGGGGCGCGATAATTCACCCCTCCACTTT. Translated: CASSVQGRDNSPLHF.

The chain recombines TRBV20-1 with TRBJ2-5; tentatively, D is TRBD2 (6 bases). Germline values: CDR1 DFQATT, CDR2 SNEGSKA (reference sequence). The CDR3 runs 14 residues. The CDR3 protein is CSTFPGTGWETQYF. CDR3 in DNA: TGCAGCACCTTTCCCGGGACTGGTTGGGAGACCCAGTACTTC.

This clonotype was observed many times. CDR3 nucleotides: TGTGCCAGCAGCCAGGACCAGGGCGCGGGTAACCACTATGGCTACACCTTC. Its protein product is CASSQDQGAGNHYGYTF. The chain has TRBV4-2 and TRBJ1-2, with D possibly being TRBD1 (5 bases). Deletions cut 3 bases from V and 3 bases from J, with 20 bases between. Germline lookup yields CDR1 LGHNA and CDR2 YNFKEQ. CDR3 size: 17 residues.

The gene calls are TRBV6-1 and TRBJ2-7; D call uncertain. The CDR3 sequence is 15 residues long. CDR1 is MNHNS, CDR2 SASEGT, per germline. Trimming pared 5 bases from V and 3 bases from J, leaving 17 bases between. CDR3 sequence: CASSPTLQTSYEQYF. The CDR3 nucleotides read TGTGCCAGCAGTCCCACCCTACAGACGAGCTACGAGCAGTACTTC.

The rearrangement uses TRBV7-9 and TRBJ2-7; 7 bases agree with TRBD2. The J call may be wrong; the DNA end is better matched by TRBJ2-5. The CDR3 runs 16 residues. CDR1 and CDR2 from the germline V gene are SEHNR and FQNEAQ (reference sequence). CDR3 nucleotide sequence: TGTGCCAGCAGCAGGGGAGGCGGGAGAAGTGTAGAGACCCAGTACTTC. It specifies CASSRGGGRSVETQYF.

The table lists this clonotype with a few counts. The rearrangement links TRBV6-2 or TRBV6-3 to TRBJ2-7, with 7 bases fitting TRBD1. The CDR3 is made up of 14 amino acids. J was trimmed by 2 bases and V by 2 bases; bases with no gene match: 3. Germline V gene lookup returns CDR1 MNHEY and CDR2 SVGEGT. The CDR3, as DNA: TGTGCCAGCAGTTACCCGACAGGGACCTACGAGCAGTACTTC. It codes for CASSYPTGTYEQYF.

The V and J genes are TRBV5-1 and TRBJ2-3; 9 nucleotides align to TRBD1. The J segment lost 1 base and the V segment lost 6 bases, leaving 15 bases of the junction unmatched. This CDR3 has 18 amino acids. Germline assignment: CDR1 SGHRS and CDR2 YFSETQ. The CDR3 reads CASTYRTGAPLRTDTQYF. The CDR3 region has the DNA TGCGCCAGCACGTATCGGACAGGGGCCCCCTTGCGCACAGATACGCAGTATTTT.

The gene calls are TRBV20-1 and TRBJ1-2; TRBD1 agrees at 9 bases. The CDR3 sequence is 12 residues long. V was pared by 6 bases and J by 8 bases, with 7 bases of the junction left unmatched. Per the germline V gene, CDR1 is DFQATT and CDR2 is SNEGSKA (reference sequence). This chain's CDR3 is CSAPRTGEGYTF. The CDR3 coding sequence is TGCAGTGCCCCGCGGACAGGGGAAGGCTACACCTTC.

This clonotype is a singleton in its sample. The chain recombines TRBV7-9 with TRBJ2-4; D is possibly TRBD2 (5 bases). CDR1 is SEHNR and CDR2 is FQNEAQ in the germline V gene (reference sequence). This CDR3 region has 12 residues. The germline V and J ends were trimmed by 0 bases and 13 bases, with 10 bases remaining between them. The CDR3 nucleotides are TGTGCCAGCAGCTTAGCCTCGAGGGAGCAGTACTTC. It translates to CASSLASREQYF.

The chain links TRBV4-1 to TRBJ1-2; 9 nucleotides agree with TRBD1. The CDR3 covers 16 residues. The germline gives CDR1 MGHRA, CDR2 YSYEKL. With 4 bases clipped from V and 4 bases from J, the junction kept 10 bases outside the gene matches. The CDR3 here is CASSPRTGADFYGYTF. CDR3 coding DNA: TGCGCCAGCAGCCCCAGGACAGGGGCGGATTTCTATGGCTACACCTTC.

This clonotype came up a few times. This chain links TRBV27 with TRBJ1-4; the match to TRBD1 covers 9 bases. Germline loops: CDR1 MNHEY, CDR2 SMNVEV (reference sequence). Trimming took 6 bases from V and 7 from J; bases not matched to a gene: 12. This CDR3 has 16 residues. The chain's CDR3 is CASSAKTGQGLEKLFF. DNA for the CDR3: TGTGCCAGCAGCGCTAAAACGGGACAGGGTCTTGAAAAACTGTTTTTT.

This clonotype was found a few times. The rearrangement links TRBV27 to TRBJ2-3; TRBD2 matches at 7 bases. The CDR3 covers 15 residues. Germline CDR1 reads MNHEY; CDR2 reads SMNVEV (reference sequence). Germline trimming cut 5 bases from V and 2 bases from J; bases unmatched to any gene: 7. CDR3 in DNA: TGTGCCAGCAGTCCTTGGACTAGTTACACAGATACGCAGTATTTT. This sequence encodes CASSPWTSYTDTQYF.

This clonotype was observed a few times. The chain employs TRBV7-2 and TRBJ2-5; maybe TRBD2 (6 bases). V lost 1 base, J lost 4 bases, and 13 bases lay in between. CDR3 size: 15 residues. Germline CDR1 reads SGHTA; CDR2 reads FQGNSA. The DNA of the CDR3 is TGTGCCAGCAGCTTAGTCGGGCGGGATGGAGAGACCCAGTACTTC. It is translated as CASSLVGRDGETQYF.

Regarding this clonotype: It may be a read error: a sequence one base away is much more abundant. This chain links TRBV15 with TRBJ2-7, with 10 bases aligning to TRBD1. After removal of 5 bases from V and 4 bases from J, the junction contained 5 bases not matched to a gene. Germline-derived CDR1 and CDR2 are LNHNV and YYDKDF (reference sequence). This CDR3 comprises 14 residues. CDR3 nucleotides: TGTGCCACCAGCTCCGGGACAGGGGTTTACGAGCAGTACTTC. It encodes CATSSGTGVYEQYF.

This clonotype was seen only a few times. The gene calls are TRBV20-1 and TRBJ2-5; D is unclear. The CDR3 is 12 amino acids. In germline, CDR1 is DFQATT, CDR2 SNEGSKA (reference sequence). With 7 bases removed from V and 0 bases from J, the gap between germline ends came to 9 bases. DNA for the CDR3: TGCAGTGGGATTTTTGACCAAGAGACCCAGTACTTC. It is translated as CSGIFDQETQYF.

The chain joins TRBV5-1 to TRBJ2-1, with D uncertain. This CDR3 has 13 amino acids. V shed 5 bases and J shed 7 bases, with 13 bases lying between them. Germline CDR1 and CDR2: SGHRS and YFSETQ. This CDR3 reads CASSYATGNEQFF. The DNA for the CDR3 is TGCGCCAGCAGTTACGCTACTGGGAATGAGCAGTTCTTC.

The chain links TRBV28 to TRBJ2-2; D remains ambiguous. The CDR3 runs to 15 residues. From germline, CDR1 is MDHEN and CDR2 SYDVKM. The V gene lost 7 bases and the J gene lost 7 bases, with 19 bases spanning the gap. The DNA of the CDR3 is TGTGCCAGCACCACCTGGTCGGGTAGCCACGGGGAGCTGTTTTTT. This translates into CASTTWSGSHGELFF.

V gene TRBV6-1 combines with J gene TRBJ2-1; 7 bases map to TRBD2. CDR3 size: 15 residues. V was pared by 10 bases and J by 2 bases, with 11 bases of the junction left unmatched. Germline loops: CDR1 MNHNS, CDR2 SASEGT. CDR3 residues: CAIKREAAAYNEQFF. The CDR3 DNA is TGTGCCATCAAACGGGAGGCGGCCGCCTACAATGAGCAGTTCTTC.

The J gene is TRBJ2-1, the V gene TRBV7-8; unclear D gene. There are 16 residues in the CDR3. From germline, CDR1 is SGHVS and CDR2 FQNEAQ. Trimming removed 8 bases at V and 3 bases at J, with 20 bases between. The CDR3 region is CASGSLLGGNYNEQFF. The CDR3 nucleotides are TGTGCCAGCGGCTCCCTTCTCGGCGGAAACTACAATGAGCAGTTCTTC.

The CDR3 loop is CASSRSETSGFSYEQYF. The CDR3 DNA reads as TGTGCCAGCAGCCGAAGCGAGACTAGCGGTTTCTCCTACGAGCAGTACTTC. The gene calls are TRBV11-2 and TRBJ2-7; 9 bases agree with TRBD2. Germline V gene data show CDR1 as SGHAT and CDR2 as FQNNGV. The CDR3 is made up of 17 amino acids. The trim removed 5 bases at V and 0 bases at J, leaving 11 bases unmatched.

In this sample, this clonotype turned up a few times. The chain combines TRBV5-1 with TRBJ1-1, with no clear D. This CDR3 comprises 14 residues. V lost 0 bases, J lost 1 base, and 7 bases lay in between. The V gene's germline CDR1 is SGHRS and CDR2 YFSETQ. This CDR3 reads CASSLEGSNTEAFF. As DNA, the CDR3 is TGCGCCAGCAGCTTGGAGGGATCGAACACTGAAGCTTTCTTT.

This clonotype has more than one count but fewer than ten. The V and J genes are TRBV29-1 and TRBJ2-7; 9 nucleotides agree with TRBD2. The germline V gene encodes CDR1 SQVTM and CDR2 ANQGSEA. The trim removed 1 base at V and 3 bases at J, leaving 10 bases unmatched. The CDR3 runs to 16 residues. This chain's CDR3 is CSVEGLAGSDSYEQYF. In DNA form, the CDR3 reads TGCAGCGTTGAAGGGCTAGCGGGAAGTGACAGCTACGAGCAGTACTTC.